This is a list of T cell receptor beta chains from one sample in a study of blood T cell repertoires in COVID-19. The assay was immunoSEQ multiplex PCR, and TCRdb's table has in-frame clones only and misses some. The sample consists of around 270,000 clones, over 70% of them appearing once. Sequenced: PBMCs or T cells enriched from blood (not recorded which). The receptor set was obtained from a woman aged 40 to 55 who had been exposed to COVID-19. The CDR3 runs from the conserved cysteine through the conserved F or W. The D gene is left open where the match is weak. Some rows have no size entry. The others give once, few or many, or a class for an expanded clone.

.	TRBV19	TRBJ1-6	16	TRBD1	CASSIRDRGLDSPLHF	TGTGCCAGTAGTATTCGGGACAGGGGGCTGGATTCACCCCTCCACTTT
.	TRBV30	TRBJ1-1	11	.	CAWRVRENAFF	TGTGCCTGGAGGGTGAGGGAGAATGCTTTCTTT
.	TRBV30	TRBJ2-5	14	.	CAWSVTGSQETQYF	TGTGCCTGGAGTGTAACTGGTAGCCAAGAGACCCAGTACTTC
.	TRBV18	TRBJ1-3	16	.	CASSPMVAVSGNTIYF	TGTGCCAGCTCACCAATGGTGGCCGTCTCTGGAAACACCATATATTTT
.	TRBV5-4	TRBJ2-1	15	.	CASSPKVATGNEQFF	TGTGCCAGCAGCCCCAAGGTGGCGACAGGCAATGAGCAGTTCTTC
.	TRBV18	TRBJ1-6	16	.	CASSPWGQSYNSPLHF	TGTGCCAGCTCACCGTGGGGGCAATCCTATAATTCACCCCTCCACTTT
.	TRBV6-5	TRBJ2-5	15	.	CASSPRSGPQETQYF	TGTGCCAGCAGTCCGAGATCGGGTCCCCAAGAGACCCAGTACTTC
.	TRBV19	TRBJ1-1	17	.	CASSSPRDGSRGTEAFF	TGTGCCAGTAGTAGCCCGCGGGACGGATCTCGGGGGACTGAAGCTTTCTTT
once	TRBV12-3/TRBV12-4	TRBJ2-5	13	TRBD1	CASSHSTQGAKYF	TGTGCCAGCAGTCATAGCACGCAGGGGGCGAAGTACTTC
.	TRBV6-5	TRBJ1-6	15	.	CASTISTGETSPLHF	TGTGCCAGCACCATTTCTACGGGGGAGACTTCACCCCTCCACTTT
once	TRBV28	TRBJ1-2	13	.	CATSWEGWGGYTF	TGTGCCACCTCCTGGGAGGGGTGGGGTGGCTACACCTTC
.	TRBV19	TRBJ2-3	15	TRBD2	CASRQAGALADTQYF	TGTGCCAGTAGGCAAGCGGGGGCCCTGGCGGATACGCAGTATTTT
.	TRBV7-8	TRBJ2-1	12	.	CASSLIGGEQFF	TGTGCCAGCAGCTTAATCGGGGGAGAGCAGTTCTTC
.	TRBV27	TRBJ2-3	16	TRBD1	CASSLFLTGGLDTQYF	TGTGCCAGCAGTTTATTCCTCACAGGGGGGTTGGATACGCAGTATTTT
.	TRBV24-1	TRBJ2-4	16	.	CATSSGKELAKNIQYF	TGTGCCACCAGTTCAGGGAAAGAACTAGCCAAAAACATTCAGTACTTC
once	TRBV7-9	TRBJ1-4	13	TRBD1	CASSPQGVEKLFF	TGTGCCAGCAGCCCACAGGGGGTTGAAAAACTGTTTTTT
.	TRBV7-2	TRBJ2-3	18	.	CASSLLLSKAGVAGTQYF	TGTGCCAGCAGCTTACTACTTTCTAAGGCCGGGGTGGCTGGTACGCAGTATTTT